This entry lists 21 T cell receptor beta chains sequenced from one sample in a study of cytotoxic CD8 clonotypes in ibrutinib-treated CLL. Method: immunoSEQ multiplex PCR; TCRdb's copy keeps in-frame clones and lacks some. The data contain about 330,000 clones, over 55% of them singletons. The sample here was PBMCs, taken after 36 months of ibrutinib treatment. The receptors were gathered from a human donor with chronic lymphocytic leukemia.

V usage is TRBV19 and J usage is TRBJ1-1; D is possibly TRBD1 (6 bases). Germline-derived CDR1 and CDR2 are LNHDA and SQIVND (reference sequence). V was cut by 5 bases and J by 5 bases, with 15 bases left in between. The CDR3 is 14 residues long. DNA of the CDR3: TGTGCCAGTAGTTCAACAGGGTACGGAACTGAAGCTTTCTTT. Its protein product is CASSSTGYGTEAFF. The variable domain in full, with the rest retrieved from reference TRBV19 and TRBJ1-1, is DGGITQSPKYLFRKEGQNVTLSCEQNLNHDAMYWYRQDPGQGLRLIYYSQIVNDFQKGDIAEGYSVSREKKESFPLTVTSAQKNPTAFYLCASSSTGYGTEAFFGQGTRLTVV.

This chain joins TRBV11-2 and TRBJ1-2, with D tentatively TRBD1 (6 bases). Germline V gene sequence: CDR1 SGHAT, CDR2 FQNNGV. The CDR3 extends over 14 amino acids. V lost 5 bases and J lost 4, with 14 bases in between. The chain's CDR3 is CASSEHRVAYGYTF. CDR3 DNA sequence: TGTGCCAGCAGCGAGCACAGGGTTGCCTATGGCTACACCTTC.

This clone was seen only once. This sequence joins TRBV11-2 and TRBJ2-2, with 7 bases that match TRBD2. Per the germline V gene, CDR1 is SGHAT and CDR2 is FQNNGV. This CDR3 is built from 16 residues. Trimming took 7 bases from V and 2 from J; bases not matched to a gene: 10. The CDR3 protein is CASIPGRTRNTGELFF. Here the CDR3 DNA reads TGTGCCAGCATCCCGGGGAGGACTAGAAACACCGGGGAGCTGTTTTTT.

The CDR3, as DNA: TGCGCCAGCAGATCAGCCTCAGGGGCGCTCGAGACCCAGTACTTC. Amino acid sequence: CASRSASGALETQYF. The chain uses TRBV5-1 and TRBJ2-5; D is possibly TRBD1 (6 bases). Trimming took 5 bases from V and 5 from J, leaving 19 bases between them. The CDR3 is 15 residues long. Germline lookup yields CDR1 SGHRS and CDR2 YFSETQ.

This clone was observed a handful of times. The chain uses TRBV18 and TRBJ2-7, with 7 bases that match TRBD2. The germline gives CDR1 KGHSH, CDR2 LQKENI. The V segment lost 8 bases and the J segment 6 bases; nucleotides outside the gene matches: 10. CDR3 size: 13 residues. The CDR3 spells CASQNPGGSEQYF. For the CDR3, the DNA is TGTGCCAGCCAGAACCCGGGCGGGAGCGAGCAGTACTTC.

This chain uses TRBV6-5 with TRBJ1-2; no clear D. V lost 0 bases and J 10 bases, leaving 9 bases between the germline ends. The CDR3 runs to 12 residues. Germline V gene sequence: CDR1 MNHEY, CDR2 SVGAGI. The CDR3 sequence: CASSYSKGTYTF. CDR3 coding DNA: TGTGCCAGCAGTTACTCTAAAGGAACCTACACCTTC.

A few counts support this clone. This chain connects TRBV5-1 to TRBJ2-3; D gene uncertain. CDR1 and CDR2 (germline): SGHRS, YFSETQ. This CDR3 comprises 11 residues. V was cut by 7 bases and J by 2 bases, with 5 bases left in between. The CDR3 DNA is TGCGCCAGCGGAAACACAGATACGCAGTATTTT. Protein product: CASGNTDTQYF.

V gene TRBV2 combines with J gene TRBJ1-1, with 10 bases fitting TRBD1. This CDR3 is 15 amino acids long. Germline V gene sequence: CDR1 SNHLY, CDR2 FYNNEI. Unmatched junction bases numbered 4, after V lost 6 bases and J lost 0 bases. Here the CDR3 DNA reads TGTGCCAGCAGCCGACAGGGGGCAATGAACACTGAAGCTTTCTTT. Protein sequence: CASSRQGAMNTEAFF.

CDR3 in amino acids: CATAPTGGHNEQFF. CDR3 nucleotide sequence: TGTGCCACCGCTCCAACAGGGGGCCACAATGAGCAGTTCTTC. The chain is built from TRBV10-3 and TRBJ2-1; 9 positions agree with TRBD1. Per the germline V gene, CDR1 is ENHRY and CDR2 is SYGVKD. The J segment lost 5 bases and the V segment lost 10 bases, leaving 9 bases of the junction unmatched. CDR3 length: 14 amino acids.

This chain links TRBV10-3 with TRBJ1-2; D is unclear. The CDR3 totals 13 residues. Germline-derived CDR1 and CDR2 are ENHRY and SYGVKD. Trimming stripped 0 bases from V and 2 bases from J, with 4 bases between. The CDR3 DNA sequence: TGTGCCATCAGTGAGTCTTCAAACTATGGCTACACCTTC. It codes for CAISESSNYGYTF.

This rearrangement joins TRBV7-7 to TRBJ2-7; a weak D match, TRBD1 (5 bases). Trimming shortened V by 5 bases and J by 6 bases, and 14 bases separated the two germline ends. This CDR3 is 13 amino acids long. Germline V gives CDR1 SSHAT, CDR2 FNYEAQ (reference sequence). This chain's CDR3 is CASSGAGSGEQYF. The CDR3 nucleotides are TGTGCCAGCAGCGGTGCAGGGTCTGGCGAGCAGTACTTC.

This clone was seen only a few times. This rearrangement joins TRBV10-3 to TRBJ2-7; 7 bases map to TRBD1. Trimming cost V 2 bases and J 0 bases; bases outside gene matches: 7. Germline V gene data show CDR1 as ENHRY and CDR2 as SYGVKD. This CDR3 comprises 16 residues. CDR3 residues: CAISEVGGRTSYEQYF. CDR3 bases: TGTGCCATCAGTGAGGTAGGGGGCAGGACCTCCTACGAGCAGTACTTC.

The chain couples TRBV5-1 to TRBJ2-7; tentative D call: TRBD1 (6 bases). The CDR3 consists of 13 residues. Germline lookup yields CDR1 SGHRS and CDR2 YFSETQ. V was shortened by 6 bases and J by 6 bases, with 16 bases between the two germline ends. The CDR3, as DNA: TGCGCCAGCACCCGTCCAGGGGCAGTCGAGCAGTACTTC. It specifies CASTRPGAVEQYF.

This clone was recorded a few times. The chain employs TRBV7-3 and TRBJ2-1; D is perhaps TRBD1 (6 bases). CDR3 size: 15 residues. Germline assignment: CDR1 SGHTA and CDR2 FQGTGA. Trimming pared 2 bases from V and 4 bases from J, leaving 12 bases between. The CDR3 DNA reads TGTGCCAGCAGCTTAGGGCAGGGGTTGTACAATGAGCAGTTCTTC. Translation gives CASSLGQGLYNEQFF.

This clone was seen only a few times. This chain uses TRBV10-3 with TRBJ1-6, with D possibly matching TRBD1 (5 bases). The length of the CDR3 is 13 residues. Germline loops: CDR1 ENHRY, CDR2 SYGVKD. V lost 11 bases, J lost 9 bases, and 17 bases lay in between. The CDR3, as DNA: TGTGCCGTCGTGGGGGACGGAGGTTCACCCCTCCACTTT. It specifies CAVVGDGGSPLHF.

The V call is TRBV5-6, the J call TRBJ1-5, with 7 bases lining up with TRBD1. Germline loops: CDR1 SGHDT, CDR2 YYEEEE. Losses at the gene ends were 0 bases for V and 7 bases for J; bases not matched to a gene: 4. This CDR3 region has 14 residues. CDR3 sequence (DNA): TGTGCCAGCAGCTTGGGCACAGGGGCCCAGCCCCAGCATTTT. Amino acid sequence: CASSLGTGAQPQHF.

This chain connects TRBV18 to TRBJ2-7; the D is unclear. Trimming took 3 bases from V and 2 from J, leaving 14 bases between them. The CDR3 has 15 residues. Germline-derived CDR1 and CDR2 are KGHSH and LQKENI. The CDR3 spells CASSPSGRLTYEQYF. Written as DNA, the CDR3 is TGTGCCAGCTCACCCTCTGGGCGGCTGACCTACGAGCAGTACTTC. The whole variable domain, filled in from reference TRBV18 and TRBJ2-7, reads NAGVMQNPRHLVRRRGQEARLRCSPMKGHSHVYWYRQLPEEGLKFMVYLQKENIIDESGMPKERFSAEFPKEGPSILRIQQVVRGDSAAYFCASSPSGRLTYEQYFGPGTRLTVT.

This clone has only one observation. V is TRBV28 and J is TRBJ2-7; TRBD1 agrees at 7 bases. Trimming took 6 bases from V and 0 from J; bases not matched to a gene: 8. CDR3 length: 15 residues. Germline assignment: CDR1 MDHEN and CDR2 SYDVKM. The CDR3 here is CASRLNRGSSYEQYF. Here the CDR3 DNA reads TGTGCCAGCAGATTAAACAGGGGTAGCTCCTACGAGCAGTACTTC.

A few counts support this clone. The chain has TRBV9 and TRBJ1-2; 12 nucleotides align to TRBD1. Per germline, CDR1 SGDLS and CDR2 YYNGEE. The CDR3 consists of 15 residues. The ends lost 4 bases at V and 7 bases at J; junction bases unmatched: 8. CDR3 amino acids: CASSSGGTGGSGYTF. CDR3 nucleotides: TGTGCCAGCAGCTCCGGGGGGACAGGGGGCTCTGGCTACACCTTC.

The chain joins TRBV28 to TRBJ2-7; TRBD2 is a possible D gene (6 bases). The CDR3 loop spans 17 amino acids. The V gene's germline CDR1 is MDHEN and CDR2 SYDVKM. Trimming left V 2 bases short and J 3 bases short, with 20 bases between. The CDR3: CASSLLSGGGSFYEQYF. In DNA, the CDR3 is TGTGCCAGCAGTTTACTAAGCGGAGGAGGGTCTTTCTACGAGCAGTACTTC.

This clone was counted between two and nine times. The V call is TRBV19, the J call TRBJ2-7, with 9 bases fitting TRBD1. The CDR3 consists of 16 residues. Germline CDR1 and CDR2: LNHDA and SQIVND (reference sequence). V was clipped by 4 bases and J by 6 bases; unmatched bases: 13. This CDR3 reads CASSRSRGTGYAEQYF. The CDR3 nucleotides are TGTGCCAGTAGTAGGTCTCGGGGGACAGGGTATGCCGAGCAGTACTTC.